This T cell receptor beta chain is drawn from a study of vaccination and CD4 T cells after COVID-19. Across the whole study: Post-vaccination specimens were collected at a median of about 68 days following dose two (range 14 to 241). Overlapping spike peptides served as the stimulus for the cells. These peptides came from SARS-CoV-2 and from the common cold coronaviruses HCoV-NL63, HCoV-OC43 and HCoV-229E.

Treatment specified: approximately 10-day PBMC culture with coronavirus spike peptide pools or control peptides (ViraFEST assay). Collection of the unexposed donor's CD4+ T cells took place before the COVID-19 pandemic (2011-2018). The Oncomine TCR Beta short-read assay was applied to DNA of cultured CD4+ T cells. Using its own MiXCR run on the PCR reads, TCRdb lists one record per CDR3 protein. The sample records approximately 8,500 distinct CDR3 sequences, 56% being singletons. This clonotype has only a few counts. Its cognate antigen is unknown. Looked up from germline, CDR1 is SGHTA and CDR2 is FQGNSA. After removal of 5 bases from V and 7 bases from J, the junction contained 10 bases not matched to a gene. The CDR3 extends over 15 amino acids.

Sequences were obtained from CD4+ T cells from blood, cultured in vitro. V is TRBV7-2 and J is TRBJ1-5; 8 nucleotides match TRBD1. This TCR was recovered from a human donor in good health. CDR3 in DNA: TGTGCCAGCAGCCGGGCGGCAGGGGGCAGGCAGCCCCAGCATTTT. Protein product: CASSRAAGGRQPQHF.